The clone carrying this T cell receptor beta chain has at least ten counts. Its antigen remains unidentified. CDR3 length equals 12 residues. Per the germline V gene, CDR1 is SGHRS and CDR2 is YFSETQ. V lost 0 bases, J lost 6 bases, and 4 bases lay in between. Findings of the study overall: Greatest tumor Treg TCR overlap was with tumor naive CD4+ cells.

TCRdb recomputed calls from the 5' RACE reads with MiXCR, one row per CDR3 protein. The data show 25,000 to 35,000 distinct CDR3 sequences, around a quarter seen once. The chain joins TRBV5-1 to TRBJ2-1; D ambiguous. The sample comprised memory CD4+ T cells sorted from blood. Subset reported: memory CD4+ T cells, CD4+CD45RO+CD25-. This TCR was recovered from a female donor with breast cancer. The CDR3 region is CASSLGSNEQFF. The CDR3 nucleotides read TGCGCCAGCAGCTTGGGGAGCAATGAGCAGTTCTTC.